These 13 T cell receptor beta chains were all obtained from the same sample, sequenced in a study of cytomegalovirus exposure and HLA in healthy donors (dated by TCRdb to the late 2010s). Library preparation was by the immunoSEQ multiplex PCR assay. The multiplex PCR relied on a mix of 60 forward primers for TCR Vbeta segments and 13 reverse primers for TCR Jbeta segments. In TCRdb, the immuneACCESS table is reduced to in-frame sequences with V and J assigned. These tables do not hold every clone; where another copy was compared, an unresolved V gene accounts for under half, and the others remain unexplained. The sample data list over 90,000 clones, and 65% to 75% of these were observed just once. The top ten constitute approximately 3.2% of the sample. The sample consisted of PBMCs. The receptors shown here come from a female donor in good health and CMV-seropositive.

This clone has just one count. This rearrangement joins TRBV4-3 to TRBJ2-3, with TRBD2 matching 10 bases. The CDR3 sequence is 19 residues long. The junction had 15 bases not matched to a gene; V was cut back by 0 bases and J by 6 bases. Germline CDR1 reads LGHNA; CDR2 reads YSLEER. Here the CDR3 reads CASSQDLGLLAGEGDTQYF. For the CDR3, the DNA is TGCGCCAGCAGCCAAGATCTTGGTTTGCTAGCGGGAGAGGGGGATACGCAGTATTTT.

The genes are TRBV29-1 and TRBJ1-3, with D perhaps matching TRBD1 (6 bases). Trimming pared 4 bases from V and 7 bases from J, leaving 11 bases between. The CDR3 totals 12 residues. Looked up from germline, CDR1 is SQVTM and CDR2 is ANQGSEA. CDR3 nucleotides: TGCAGCGTTGGCCAGGGGTCGAACACCATATATTTT. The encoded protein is CSVGQGSNTIYF.

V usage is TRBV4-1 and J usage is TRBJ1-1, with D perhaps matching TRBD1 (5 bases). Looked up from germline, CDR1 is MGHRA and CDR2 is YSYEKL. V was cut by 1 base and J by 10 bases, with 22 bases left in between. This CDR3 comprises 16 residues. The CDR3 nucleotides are TGCGCCAGCAGCCAAGGGTTTGGGGCAGCAGGTCAGGGAGCTTTCTTT. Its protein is CASSQGFGAAGQGAFF.

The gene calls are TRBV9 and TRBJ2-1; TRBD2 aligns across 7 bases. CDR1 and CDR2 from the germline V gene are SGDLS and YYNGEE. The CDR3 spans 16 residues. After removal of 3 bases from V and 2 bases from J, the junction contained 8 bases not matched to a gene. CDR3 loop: CASSASGAGPYNEQFF. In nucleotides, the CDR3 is TGTGCCAGCAGCGCGAGCGGGGCCGGACCCTACAATGAGCAGTTCTTC.

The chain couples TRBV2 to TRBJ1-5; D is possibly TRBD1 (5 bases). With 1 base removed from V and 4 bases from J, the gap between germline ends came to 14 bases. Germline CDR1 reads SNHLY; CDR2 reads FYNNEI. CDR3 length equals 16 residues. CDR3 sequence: CASSEEDSLLNQPQHF. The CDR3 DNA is TGTGCCAGCAGTGAAGAAGACAGTCTGTTAAATCAGCCCCAGCATTTT.

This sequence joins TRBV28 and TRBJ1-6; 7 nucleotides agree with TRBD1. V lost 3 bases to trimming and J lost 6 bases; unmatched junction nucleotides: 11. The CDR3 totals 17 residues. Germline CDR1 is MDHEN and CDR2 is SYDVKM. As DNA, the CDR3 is TGTGCCAGCAGTTTGGGGGGACAGAACACTTTTAATTCACCCCTCCACTTT. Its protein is CASSLGGQNTFNSPLHF.

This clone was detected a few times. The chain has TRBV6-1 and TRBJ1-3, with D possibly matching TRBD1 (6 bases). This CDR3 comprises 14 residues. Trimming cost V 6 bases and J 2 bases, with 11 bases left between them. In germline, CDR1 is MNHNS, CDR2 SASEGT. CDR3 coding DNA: TGTGCCAGCAGCGACCGACAGGCTGGAAACACCATATATTTT. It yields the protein CASSDRQAGNTIYF.

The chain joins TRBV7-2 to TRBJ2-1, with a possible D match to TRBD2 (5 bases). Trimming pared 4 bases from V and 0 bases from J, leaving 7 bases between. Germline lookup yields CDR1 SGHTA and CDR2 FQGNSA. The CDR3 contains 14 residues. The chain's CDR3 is CASSSDFSYNEQFF. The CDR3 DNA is TGTGCCAGCAGCTCGGACTTCTCCTACAATGAGCAGTTCTTC.

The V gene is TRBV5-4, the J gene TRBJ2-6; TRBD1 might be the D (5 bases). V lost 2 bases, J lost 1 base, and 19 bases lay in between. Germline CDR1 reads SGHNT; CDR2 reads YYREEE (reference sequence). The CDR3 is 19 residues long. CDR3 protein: CASSLGPGIVGSGANVLTF. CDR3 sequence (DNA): TGTGCCAGCAGCTTAGGCCCAGGGATAGTAGGGTCTGGGGCCAACGTCCTGACTTTC.

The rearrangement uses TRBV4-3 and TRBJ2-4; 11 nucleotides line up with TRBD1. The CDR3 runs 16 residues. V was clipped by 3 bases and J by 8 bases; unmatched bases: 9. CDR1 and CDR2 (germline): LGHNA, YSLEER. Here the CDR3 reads CASSHLRTGGGDIQYF. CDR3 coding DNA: TGCGCCAGCAGCCACCTTAGGACAGGGGGCGGAGACATTCAGTACTTC.

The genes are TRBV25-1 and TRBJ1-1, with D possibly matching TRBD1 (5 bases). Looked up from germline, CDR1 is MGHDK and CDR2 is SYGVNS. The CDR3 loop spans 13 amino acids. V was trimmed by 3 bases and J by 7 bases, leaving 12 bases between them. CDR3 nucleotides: TGTGCCAGCAGTGACACAGGCCCGGATGAAGCTTTCTTT. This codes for CASSDTGPDEAFF. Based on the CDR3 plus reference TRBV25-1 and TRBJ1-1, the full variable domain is EADIYQTPRYLVIGTGKKITLECSQTMGHDKMYWYQQDPGMELHLIHYSYGVNSTEKGDLSSESTVSRIRTEHFPLTLESARPSHTSQYLCASSDTGPDEAFFGQGTRLTVV.

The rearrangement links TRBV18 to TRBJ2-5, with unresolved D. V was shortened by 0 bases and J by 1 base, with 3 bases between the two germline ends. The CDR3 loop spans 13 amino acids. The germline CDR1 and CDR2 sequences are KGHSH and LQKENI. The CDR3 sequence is CASSPPSQETQYF. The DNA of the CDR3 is TGTGCCAGCTCACCACCCTCCCAAGAGACCCAGTACTTC.

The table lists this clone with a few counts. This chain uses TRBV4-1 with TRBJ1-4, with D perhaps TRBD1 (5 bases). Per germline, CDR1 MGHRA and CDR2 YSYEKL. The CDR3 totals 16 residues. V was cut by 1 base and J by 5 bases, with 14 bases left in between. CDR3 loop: CASSQGLRQGNEKLFF. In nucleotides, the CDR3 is TGCGCCAGCAGCCAAGGCCTGAGGCAGGGAAATGAAAAACTGTTTTTT.